This record looks at one T cell receptor beta chain sequence and its context. Its specificity is not known. 60 Vbeta and 13 Jbeta primers were used in PCR. The repertoire was sequenced with immunoSEQ multiplex PCR; TCRdb's copy has only in-frame clones and lacks some. Of about 200,000 clones listed, approximately 80% are singletons. The sample comes from a study of cytomegalovirus exposure and HLA in healthy donors. Study conclusions and caveats: One cluster of highly shared sequence variants probably arose as a sequencing artifact. Rarity held for most TCR sequences, but there were some public TCRs that occurred in many donors.

The CDR3 runs to 12 residues. The V end was cut by 6 bases, the J end by 7 bases, with 12 bases between. Germline loops: CDR1 SNHLY, CDR2 FYNNEI. The J gene is TRBJ1-1, the V gene TRBV2, with a possible D match to TRBD1 (6 bases). Sequencing used PBMCs. This clonotype was obtained from a man aged 50 to 59 in good health and CMV-seronegative. For the CDR3, the DNA is TGTGCCAGCAGGGGGGCGGCCCATGAAGCTTTCTTT. Its protein is CASRGAAHEAFF.